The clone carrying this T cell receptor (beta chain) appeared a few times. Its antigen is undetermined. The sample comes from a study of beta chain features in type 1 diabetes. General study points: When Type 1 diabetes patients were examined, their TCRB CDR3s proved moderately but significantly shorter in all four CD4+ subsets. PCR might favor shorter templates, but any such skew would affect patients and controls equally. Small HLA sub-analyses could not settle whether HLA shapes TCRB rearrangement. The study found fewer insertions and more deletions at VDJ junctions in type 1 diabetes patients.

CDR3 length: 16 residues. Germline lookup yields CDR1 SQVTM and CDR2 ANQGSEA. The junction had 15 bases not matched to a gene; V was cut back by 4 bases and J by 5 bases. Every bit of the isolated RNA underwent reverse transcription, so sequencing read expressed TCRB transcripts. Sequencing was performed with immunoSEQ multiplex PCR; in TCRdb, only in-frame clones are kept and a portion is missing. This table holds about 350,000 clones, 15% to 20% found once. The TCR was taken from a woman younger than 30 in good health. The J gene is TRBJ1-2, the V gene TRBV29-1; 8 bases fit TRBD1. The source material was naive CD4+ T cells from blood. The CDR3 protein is CSVARIGRTGTYGYTF. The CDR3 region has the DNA TGCAGCGTTGCTAGGATTGGCAGGACAGGGACGTATGGCTACACCTTC.